A single sample gave rise to the 5 T cell receptor beta chains below, sequenced in a study of breast tumors, draining lymph nodes, adjacent tissues listed by TCRdb under 2016. The library was built by means of multiplex PCR. Sequenced on an Illumina HiSeq 2000. In TCRdb, the public reads were trimmed at Q25 with fastp and aligned with MiXCR, with productive beta chains retained. Each CDR3 protein gets just one entry, which takes the most common genes and DNA from the rows behind it. The sample yields 12,000 or so distinct CDR3 sequences; approximately 35% were counted once. Of the sample, roughly 15% is held by the ten largest clones. The material sequenced was breast tumor tissue. All receptors come from a female donor with breast cancer. Some clones in this sample may be carry-over from other donors' samples.

This clonotype rates as medium-sized (0.01 to 0.1%). The chain employs TRBV20-1 and TRBJ2-2; 11 nucleotides line up with TRBD1. The CDR3 consists of 15 residues. V lost 6 bases, J lost 6 bases, and 9 bases stayed unmatched. The V gene's germline CDR1 is DFQATT and CDR2 SNEGSKA (reference sequence). CDR3 loop: CSAKPGTGGAGELFF. In DNA form, the CDR3 reads TGCAGTGCCAAGCCCGGGACAGGGGGAGCCGGGGAGCTGTTTTTT.

This clonotype was seen at least ten times. The CDR3 DNA reads as TGTGCCAGCAGCCCACAGGGTTCGGTTAGTCGCTCCTACGAGCAGTACTTC. Amino acids: CASSPQGSVSRSYEQYF. This chain joins TRBV7-8 and TRBJ2-7; D possibly corresponds to TRBD1 (6 bases). There are 17 residues in the CDR3. Germline V gene data show CDR1 as SGHVS and CDR2 as FQNEAQ. Trimming left V 5 bases short and J 0 bases short, with 20 bases between.

This clonotype is classed as medium-sized (0.01 to 0.1%). The chain joins TRBV4-2 to TRBJ2-7, with D perhaps TRBD1 (6 bases). The ends were cut back, 3 bases at V and 3 bases at J, with 12 bases in the middle. This CDR3 spans 14 amino acids. Germline V CDR1 and CDR2: LGHNA, YNFKEQ. CDR3 loop: CASSHNRENYEQYF. The DNA for the CDR3 is TGTGCCAGCAGCCATAACAGGGAGAACTACGAGCAGTACTTC.

This clonotype was detected many times. The J gene is TRBJ2-1, the V gene TRBV6-1; 7 nucleotides align to TRBD1. The CDR3 is 12 residues long. Germline values: CDR1 MNHNS, CDR2 SASEGT. With 3 bases clipped from V and 16 bases from J, the junction kept 9 bases outside the gene matches. CDR3: CASSDKRQGRFF. The CDR3, as DNA: TGTGCCAGCAGTGACAAGAGACAGGGTAGATTCTTC.

This clonotype was seen ten or more times. This chain connects TRBV27 to TRBJ1-2; D may be TRBD1 (6 bases). Germline V gene sequence: CDR1 MNHEY, CDR2 SMNVEV (reference sequence). Deletions cut 1 base from V and 3 bases from J, with 27 bases between. The CDR3 is 20 residues long. The CDR3 sequence: CASSLYGPGGGHGVDYGYTF. The CDR3 DNA follows: TGTGCCAGCAGTTTATATGGCCCTGGGGGGGGCCACGGGGTTGACTATGGCTACACCTTC.